This TCR beta chain is drawn from a study of T cell changes during pregnancy in multiple sclerosis. The table came from immunoSEQ multiplex PCR; TCRdb's copy has only in-frame clones and leaves some out. This sample has tens of thousands of clones, with 86% found just once. The CDR3 runs 13 residues. V lost 11 bases, J lost 1 base, and 14 bases lay in between. CDR1 is SEHNR, CDR2 FQNEAQ, per germline (reference sequence). The source material was CD8+ T cells from peripheral blood mononuclear cells, sampled in the first trimester of pregnancy. This sequence was found in a female donor in good health, enrolled as a control in a pregnancy study. This sequence joins TRBV7-9 and TRBJ1-1; the D is unclear. DNA of the CDR3: TGTGCCGTTCAGCGGGGTACGAACACTGAAGCTTTCTTT. This sequence encodes CAVQRGTNTEAFF.